The T cell receptor beta chain under discussion was sequenced for a study of tumor-infiltrating lymphocytes in primary liver carcinoma (dated by TCRdb to the late 2010s). For the study in its entirety: Of the five patients (three men and two women, aged 30 to 69 years), four had hepatocellular carcinoma and one had combined HCC and intrahepatic cholangiocarcinoma. The tumors of the five patients were staged as T1-T3 N0M0, with maximum diameters ranging from roughly 4 to 11 cm. Samples yielded roughly 3.5 to 7.5 million productive TCRbeta reads; read depth did not differ significantly between tissue types. Across five regions of each liver tumor, along with adjacent normal tissue and blood, the study brought together TCRbeta repertoire sequencing, expression microarrays and whole-exome sequencing. A total of about 35 specimens from 5 patients, comprising 25 or so tumor regions, 5 adjacent noncancerous liver tissues and 5 peripheral blood samples, were covered by TCRbeta repertoire sequencing. The 25 or so tumor region samples were profiled with Agilent mRNA microarrays so that TCRbeta repertoire diversity could be related to the local molecular phenotype. Reproducibility between technical replicate repertoires was high, with correlation coefficients above 0.98 and mean shared-clone rates roughly 0.91.

Starting from about 500 ng total RNA, TCRbeta-specific cDNA was produced by reverse transcription with a constant-region primer and ProtoScript II reverse transcriptase. Construction of the TCRbeta libraries relied on three nested rounds of multiplex PCR, following a slightly modified ARM-PCR procedure. Each of the first two PCR rounds ran for approximately 10 cycles and used multiplex TRBV1-TRBV30 forward primers together with a Cbeta reverse primer. A final 25-cycle PCR with Deep VentR polymerase added sample barcodes and Illumina adapters. Before sequencing, amplicons of 200-500 bp were purified from gel using a QIAquick gel extraction kit. An Illumina HiSeq 2500 was used to sequence the TCRbeta amplicons with 250-bp paired-end reads. Per the source publication's procedure: Reads were quality-trimmed with Trimmomatic v0.33, and paired reads were merged with FLASH v1.2.11 to recover full CDR3 sequences. MiGEC v1.2.1b assigned V, D and J germline segments to the rearranged TCRbeta sequences. Clonotype statistics and Shannon-Wiener diversity indices were calculated with VDJtools v1.0.0. To cut down on sampling bias, every analysis after diversity analysis relied on just the 250 most abundant clonotypes from each sample. The raw public reads went through TCRdb reprocessing: fastp at Q25, MiXCR clone calling, in-frame beta chains kept. Entries that share a CDR3 protein sequence are merged under the most common genes and DNA. The V and J calls, along with clone size, are taken from TCRdb and not from the paper's own processing. The sample data list roughly 120,000 distinct CDR3 sequences, and 64% of these were observed just once. The top ten clonotypes cover 7.5% to 9% of the sample.

The CDR3 starts with the cysteine, ends with the phenylalanine, and has 15 residues. The CDR3 DNA has 45 bases and is translated from base 1. V is shortened by 6 bases, J by 0 bases, and the region joining them spans 12 bases. Reading the germline V gene gives CDR1 SGHAT and CDR2 FQNNGV. Without any cell sorting, total RNA and DNA were co-extracted from about 20-30 mg of bulk tissue using the AllPrep DNA/RNA mini kit. Between November 2015 and 2016, roughly five patients in China with histopathologically diagnosed primary liver carcinoma had their tumors surgically resected. At the time of sampling, the patients were treatment-naive and had chronic HBV infection. Each tumor was sampled at five spatially separated regions: the superior, inferior, left-lateral and right-lateral poles and the tumor centre. Histology showed that every tumor sample contained more than 90% viable tumor cells. Fresh tumor and adjacent tissue pieces were bisected, with one half stored in RNAlater at -80 degrees C and the other half sent for histology.

The full study reports these points: Comparison of CD4+ and CD8+ T cell repertoires was precluded by the use of bulk unsorted samples. Because only the TCR beta chain was sequenced and unpaired alpha chains were not captured, true repertoire diversity is likely underestimated. Repertoire overlap was higher between tumor regions (mean about 36%) than tumor-adjacent (approximately 17%) or tumor-blood (about 15%) pairs, consistent with antigen-driven expansion. Just about 7.5-25% of top clones turned up in all five regions of a tumor, which suggests spatial heterogeneity among tumor-infiltrating T cells. The study included only four or five patients, and the authors note findings should be validated in a larger study. The top 250 clones made up a significantly larger repertoire fraction in tumors than in blood (p = 0.039).

This clonotype was recorded once. The antigen it recognizes is unknown. Base qualities are not at hand, and no much larger clone is one base apart. One read offers little support. The sequence links TRBV11-2 to TRBJ2-1; TRBD2 is a possible D gene, resting on 6 matching bases. The sequencing input was liver tumor tissue from sampling region 3. What the cell subset or site label conveys for this sample: tumor region T3, left-lateral pole. The receptor was derived from a woman aged 60-70 years with primary liver carcinoma and hepatitis B virus infection. The encoded CDR3 is CASRRGPNSYNEQFF. Here is the DNA: TGTGCCAGCAGGCGGGGACCTAACTCCTACAATGAGCAGTTCTTC.